Listed below are T cell receptor beta chains from one sample, sequenced in a study of blood T cell repertoires in COVID-19. The method was immunoSEQ multiplex PCR; TCRdb's version includes in-frame clones alone and lacks a portion of them. The sample holds a few hundred thousand clones, about 88% seen once. Sequencing was carried out using PBMCs or T cells enriched from blood (not recorded which). The receptors here all came from a woman aged 25 to 39 who had recovered from COVID-19. CDR3s include the opening cysteine and the closing phenylalanine or tryptophan. D genes are given only for firm matches. Clone sizes are given selectively: once, few, many, or a class where the clone is expanded.

clone size,J gene,V gene,D gene,CDR3 DNA,CDR3 protein
NA,TRBJ2-1,TRBV5-1,TRBD2,TGCGCCAGCAGCTTGTTCCAGCGGGGGGACAATGAGCAGTTCTTC,CASSLFQRGDNEQFF
NA,TRBJ2-3,TRBV9,NA,TGTGCCAGCAGCGGGACTGTGAATACGCAGTATTTT,CASSGTVNTQYF
NA,TRBJ1-5,TRBV28,TRBD1,TGTGCAACCTGGTCCTGGACAGGGTCGAGCAATCAGCCCCAGCATTTT,CATWSWTGSSNQPQHF
NA,TRBJ2-1,TRBV30,NA,TGTGCCTGGAGTGTACTTTTTGACTTCCCTATCGAAGATAATGAGCAGTTCTTC,CAWSVLFDFPIEDNEQFF
NA,TRBJ2-3,TRBV7-6,NA,TGTGCCAGCACCTCAGCAGATACGCAGTATTTT,CASTSADTQYF
NA,TRBJ2-3,TRBV19,TRBD1,TGTGCCAGTAGTAATAAGAGACAGGGAGAAGATACGCAGTATTTT,CASSNKRQGEDTQYF
NA,TRBJ2-1,TRBV3-1/TRBV3-2,NA,TGTGCCAGCAGCCAAGATCGGCTAGCCTTCAATGAGCAGTTCTTC,CASSQDRLAFNEQFF
NA,TRBJ2-7,TRBV5-1,NA,TGCGCCAGCAGCCCCCAGAACCGGGCCCGGGGTTACGAGCAGTACTTC,CASSPQNRARGYEQYF
once,TRBJ2-7,TRBV21-1,NA,TGTGCCAGCCGATCTACAGGGGTCCACGAGCAGTACTTC,CASRSTGVHEQYF
NA,TRBJ1-1,TRBV27,NA,TGTGCCAGCAGTTTATGGGGGGGCCCCGACACTGAAGCTTTCTTT,CASSLWGGPDTEAFF
few,TRBJ1-2,TRBV2,NA,TGTGCCAGCAGTGATGACGGGTACTATGGCTACACCTTC,CASSDDGYYGYTF
once,TRBJ2-7,TRBV29-1,TRBD1,TGCAGCGTTGTAACAGGGGGCTACGAGCAGTACTTC,CSVVTGGYEQYF
NA,TRBJ1-4,TRBV9,TRBD1,TGTGCCAGCAGCGTAGTCGGGACAGGGGATGAAAAACTGTTTTTT,CASSVVGTGDEKLFF
NA,TRBJ1-1,TRBV2,NA,TGTGCCAGCAGACAGATGAACACTGAAGCTTTCTTT,CASRQMNTEAFF
NA,TRBJ1-2,TRBV28,TRBD1,TGTGCCAGCAGTTTAAGAGGGGGCCAAATGGGTGGCTACACCTTC,CASSLRGGQMGGYTF
NA,TRBJ2-3,TRBV7-7,NA,TGTGCCAGCAGCTTACTTCAGAGCACAGATACGCAGTATTTT,CASSLLQSTDTQYF
NA,TRBJ2-1,TRBV28,TRBD2,TGTGCCAGCAGTTCAGCGGGGGCCACCTACAATGAGCAGTTCTTC,CASSSAGATYNEQFF
NA,TRBJ1-1,TRBV20-1,NA,TGCAGTGCTGCTGTTTGGGGAGGCCTCTTT,CSAAVWGGLF
NA,TRBJ2-5,TRBV3-1/TRBV3-2,TRBD1,TGTGCCAGCAGCCAATATGGGACAGGGTGGAAAGAGACCCAGTACTTC,CASSQYGTGWKETQYF
NA,TRBJ1-4,TRBV4-1,TRBD1,TGCGCCAGCAGCCAAGGTTGGGGACAGAGGAATGAAAAACTGTTTTTT,CASSQGWGQRNEKLFF
NA,TRBJ1-1,TRBV19,NA,TGTGCCAGTAGTATAATCGTGTTCACTGAAGCTTTCTTT,CASSIIVFTEAFF
NA,TRBJ2-7,TRBV28,NA,TGTGCCAGCAGCTTCCAAGCCTACTACGAGCAGTACTTC,CASSFQAYYEQYF
NA,TRBJ1-1,TRBV11-2,NA,TGTGCCAGCAGCCCTACCTCGTTCGTTGAAGCTTTCTTT,CASSPTSFVEAFF
NA,TRBJ1-2,TRBV7-9,TRBD1,TGTGCCAGCAGCTTAGACTGGGACAGGGAAGGCTACACCTTC,CASSLDWDREGYTF
NA,TRBJ2-1,TRBV6-5,TRBD2,TGTGCCAGCAGTCAATTTGGACTAGCGGGGAGTGAGCAGTTCTTC,CASSQFGLAGSEQFF
NA,TRBJ2-7,TRBV25-1,NA,TGTGCCAGCAGTGCAGGTTTGCGCGAGCAGTACTTC,CASSAGLREQYF
few,TRBJ2-1,TRBV6-1,TRBD2,TGTGCCAGCAGTGAATCTTGGCGGGGGGGCGGAGAGCAGTTCTTC,CASSESWRGGGEQFF
NA,TRBJ1-6,TRBV30,NA,TGTGCCTGGAGTCCCGGGACAAATTCACCCCTCCACTTT,CAWSPGTNSPLHF
NA,TRBJ1-3,TRBV3-1/TRBV3-2,NA,TGTGCCAGCAGCCAAGCCCGGGGGGCTGGAAACACCATATATTTT,CASSQARGAGNTIYF
NA,TRBJ2-5,TRBV5-4,TRBD2,TGTGCCAGCAGCTTGAAGGGGACGGGCGGGGGTTCGAAGACCCAGTACTTC,CASSLKGTGGGSKTQYF
NA,TRBJ2-1,TRBV24-1,TRBD1,TGTGCCACCAGTGATGGGGGACAGGGCTATGAGCAGTTCTTC,CATSDGGQGYEQFF
NA,TRBJ1-6,TRBV28,NA,TGTGCCAGCAGTTCCGAGACAAGGCCCTCCTATAATTCACCCCTCCACTTT,CASSSETRPSYNSPLHF
NA,TRBJ1-3,TRBV15,TRBD1,TGTGCCACCAGACAGGGGATTACGGGAAACACCATATATTTT,CATRQGITGNTIYF
NA,TRBJ1-1,TRBV15,NA,TGTGCCACCAGCAGAGGAGGACAGATGAACACTGAAGCTTTCTTT,CATSRGGQMNTEAFF
NA,TRBJ2-5,TRBV3-1/TRBV3-2,NA,TGTGCCAGCCGATCGGCGGGAGAGACCCAGTACTTC,CASRSAGETQYF
NA,TRBJ1-1,TRBV5-1,NA,TGCGCCAGCAGCTTGGGGACTTCAGGAGGCGCTGAAGCTTTCTTT,CASSLGTSGGAEAFF
NA,TRBJ1-2,TRBV7-8,NA,TGTGCCAGCAGCTTAGTCTTAGAATTCTATGGCTACACCTTC,CASSLVLEFYGYTF
NA,TRBJ1-6,TRBV10-2,NA,TGCGCCAGCAGTGAGTCGAATCTATCCCCTTCACCCCTCCACTTT,CASSESNLSPSPLHF
NA,TRBJ2-7,TRBV10-3,TRBD2,TGTGCCATCAGTGAGCCGGGAGGGGGTGGGAGTTACGAGCAGTACTTC,CAISEPGGGGSYEQYF
few,TRBJ1-1,TRBV28,NA,TGTGCCAGCAGTTTAAAGAGGGTATGGACTGAAGCTTTCTTT,CASSLKRVWTEAFF
NA,TRBJ2-7,TRBV30,NA,TGTGCCTGGAGTGTACAGTTGAGAGTCCATGCCACCTACGAGCAGTACTTC,CAWSVQLRVHATYEQYF
NA,TRBJ1-4,TRBV7-8,NA,TGTGCCAGCAGCTTAGGGGCGAGGACAGTTAATGAAAAACTGTTTTTT,CASSLGARTVNEKLFF
NA,TRBJ1-2,TRBV28,TRBD1,TGTGCCAGCAGGGGACAGGTATCCGGCTACACCTTC,CASRGQVSGYTF
NA,TRBJ1-1,TRBV18,NA,TGTGCCAGCTCACTCCGGGACAAAAAGAACACTGAAGCTTTCTTT,CASSLRDKKNTEAFF
NA,TRBJ2-2,TRBV7-2,NA,TGTGCCAGCAGCTTAGATCCCAGCGGGGAGCTGTTTTTT,CASSLDPSGELFF
NA,TRBJ2-5,TRBV11-3,NA,TGTGCCAGCAGCTTACGAACAGGGCAGGAGACCCAGTACTTC,CASSLRTGQETQYF